This T cell receptor beta chain was obtained from a study of PD-1 blockade in mismatch repair-deficient tumors (dated by TCRdb to 2016 to 2017). About the full investigation: Between late 2013 and September 2016, the trial enrolled about 93 consecutive patients with more than 10 mismatch repair-deficient cancer types, every one of whom had been previously treated and was progressing. Tumor-associated T cell clones were tracked in the peripheral blood of patients responding to PD-1 blockade by deep sequencing of TCR CDR3 regions. The full study reports these points: Rapid expansion after pembrolizumab followed by contraction, generally before radiologic responses, was shown by tumor-resident clones, which were often undetectable in blood before treatment.

Library creation used the immunoSEQ multiplex PCR assay. This immuneACCESS table, as held by TCRdb, lists in-frame sequences with V and J called but not all clones. Of the missing ones, under half trace to an unresolved V gene in checked studies; the others have no known cause. This sample is represented by around 48,000 clones; roughly three quarters of them were singletons. The ten largest clones represent 3% to 3.5% of the sample. For each enrolled patient, mismatch repair deficiency was established using either polymerase chain reaction or immunohistochemistry. TCR sequencing was performed for a few patients who responded to pembrolizumab therapy. Pembrolizumab PD-1 blockade was prospectively tested in advanced mismatch repair-deficient cancers, regardless of tissue of origin, in the phase II trial. Peripheral blood T cell samples were collected serially, before PD-1 blockade began and at several time points afterward. Blood sampling time points were reported as weeks after the first dose of pembrolizumab.

V is cut by 2 bases and J by 9 bases, and the space between the germline ends is 14 bases. Sequences SGHNT (CDR1) and YENEEA (CDR2) are obtained from the germline V gene. Including cysteine and phenylalanine, the CDR3 has 14 amino acids. The retained sequence is limited to the CDR3, 42 bases, with the frame set at the first base. Note on this clone: What antigen it recognizes has not been identified. It has no much larger one-base neighbor in the sample; base qualities were not kept.

The source was peripheral blood, collected 4 weeks after starting pembrolizumab. The V gene is TRBV11-3 and the J gene is TRBJ2-1, with TRBD1 perhaps the D gene, on 7 matching bases. This TCR was sampled from an adult with mismatch repair-deficient cancer. The nucleotide sequence reads TGTGCCAGCAGCTTAATCGGAGGGGGCACTGAGCAGTTCTTC. It encodes CASSLIGGGTEQFF.